The 23 T cell receptor beta chains presented below share a single source sample, sequenced in a study of cytotoxic CD8 clonotypes in ibrutinib-treated CLL. Method: immunoSEQ multiplex PCR; TCRdb's copy keeps in-frame clones and lacks some. The sample records about 300,000 clones, approximately 76% being singletons. The sample was PBMCs, taken at disease progression, from a patient treated with ibrutinib. These TCRs come from a human donor with chronic lymphocytic leukemia.

This clone was detected a few times. The chain combines TRBV5-6 with TRBJ2-4, with TRBD1 identical over 7 bases. The germline V gene encodes CDR1 SGHDT and CDR2 YYEEEE. With V trimmed by 0 bases and J by 7 bases, 1 base remained unmatched. The CDR3 sequence is 13 residues long. This CDR3 is CASSLGQGNIQYF. CDR3 nucleotide sequence: TGTGCCAGCAGCTTGGGACAGGGTAACATTCAGTACTTC.

This sequence joins TRBV7-2 and TRBJ1-4; maybe TRBD1 (5 bases). CDR3 length: 15 amino acids. Per the germline V gene, CDR1 is SGHTA and CDR2 is FQGNSA. The V gene lost 4 bases and the J gene lost 4 bases, with 13 bases spanning the gap. Written as DNA, the CDR3 is TGTGCCAGCAGCTCGGCAGGGAGTGATAATGAAAAACTGTTTTTT. Translating it yields CASSSAGSDNEKLFF.

This chain uses TRBV7-9 with TRBJ1-1, with D possibly matching TRBD1 (5 bases). Trimming shortened V by 5 bases and J by 5 bases, and 9 bases separated the two germline ends. Germline V gives CDR1 SEHNR, CDR2 FQNEAQ (reference sequence). The CDR3 consists of 12 residues. In nucleotides, the CDR3 is TGTGCCAGCAGCCCCAGGGTTACTGAAGCTTTCTTT. Translation: CASSPRVTEAFF.

This chain joins TRBV14 and TRBJ2-7, with 13 bases matching TRBD2. The germline V gene encodes CDR1 SGHDN and CDR2 FVKESK. V lost 4 bases, J lost 7 bases, and 22 bases stayed unmatched. The CDR3 length is 20 residues. Written as DNA, the CDR3 is TGTGCCAGCAGCCCCACCAAGCCGGGACTAGCGGGATATGCGCTGGGAGAGCAGTACTTC. It codes for CASSPTKPGLAGYALGEQYF.

J is TRBJ2-3 and V is TRBV28, with D possibly TRBD1 on 6 matching bases. The germline CDR1 and CDR2 sequences are MDHEN and SYDVKM. V gave up 2 bases and J gave up 3 bases, with 15 bases separating them. The CDR3 contains 16 residues. The chain's CDR3 is CASSLTAPGQTDTQYF. The CDR3 DNA reads TGTGCCAGCAGTTTAACCGCCCCTGGACAGACAGATACGCAGTATTTT. Looking up the rest from reference TRBV28 and TRBJ2-3 gives the full variable domain: DVKVTQSSRYLVKRTGEKVFLECVQDMDHENMFWYRQDPGLGLRLIYFSYDVKMKEKGDIPEGYSVSREKKERFSLILESASTNQTSMYLCASSLTAPGQTDTQYFGPGTRLTVL.

This clone was seen more than once but under ten times. The chain has TRBV4-1 and TRBJ2-7; possibly TRBD1 for D (7 bases). Between the trimmed V and J ends, which lost 1 base and 3 bases, there was a span of 16 bases. The CDR3 contains 16 residues. Germline lookup yields CDR1 MGHRA and CDR2 YSYEKL. The CDR3, as DNA: TGCGCCAGCAGCCAAGGGTCCGGCAGGGGGGACTACGAGCAGTACTTC. Protein: CASSQGSGRGDYEQYF.

The CDR3 DNA reads as TGTGCCAGCAGTGAAGTCGGTGGGGACAGGGGAACCTACGAGCAGTACTTC. It specifies CASSEVGGDRGTYEQYF. The V gene is TRBV6-1, the J gene TRBJ2-7, with 10 bases identical to TRBD1. CDR1 is MNHNS, CDR2 SASEGT, per germline. The CDR3 is 17 amino acids. V was pared by 1 base and J by 2 bases, with 8 bases of the junction left unmatched.

The chain carries TRBV10-3 and TRBJ2-7; 9 bases map to TRBD1. Germline CDR1 reads ENHRY; CDR2 reads SYGVKD. Trimming took 5 bases from V and 1 from J; bases not matched to a gene: 6. This CDR3 contains 15 residues. As DNA, the CDR3 is TGTGCCATCAGTCCCCTAGGACAGGGGTCCTACGAGCAGTACTTC. This sequence encodes CAISPLGQGSYEQYF.

V usage is TRBV29-1 and J usage is TRBJ1-1, with unresolved D. This CDR3 is 13 amino acids long. Trimming removed 6 bases from V and 4 bases from J, with 15 bases in between. Germline lookup yields CDR1 SQVTM and CDR2 ANQGSEA. The CDR3 is CSVVREEGTEAFF. The CDR3 DNA reads TGCAGCGTCGTTCGGGAGGAGGGCACTGAAGCTTTCTTT.

For this clone: In the same sample, other DNA sequences code for this CDR3. V is TRBV7-2 and J is TRBJ2-1; TRBD2 might be the D (7 bases). Germline loops: CDR1 SGHTA, CDR2 FQGNSA. This CDR3 spans 15 amino acids. Trimming left V 0 bases short and J 2 bases short, with 8 bases between. The DNA of the CDR3 is TGTGCCAGCAGCTTAGCCGGGGGGCCCTACAATGAGCAGTTCTTC. This encodes CASSLAGGPYNEQFF.

This chain links TRBV11-2 with TRBJ1-4; D may be TRBD1 (6 bases). The V gene's germline CDR1 is SGHAT and CDR2 FQNNGV. The CDR3 runs to 16 residues. V was pared by 6 bases and J by 7 bases, with 21 bases between. CDR3 sequence: CASRPDRWGGGEKLFF. In DNA form, the CDR3 reads TGTGCCAGCAGACCTGATCGGTGGGGGGGCGGTGAAAAACTGTTTTTT.

This clone was detected only once. The chain employs TRBV7-3 and TRBJ2-3; 10 bases fit TRBD2. The CDR3 is made up of 15 amino acids. V was clipped by 2 bases and J by 2 bases; unmatched bases: 1. Germline V gene lookup returns CDR1 SGHTA and CDR2 FQGTGA. The DNA of the CDR3 is TGTGCCAGCAGCTTACTAGCGGGGGTCACAGATACGCAGTATTTT. The encoded protein is CASSLLAGVTDTQYF.

The chain joins TRBV18 to TRBJ2-7; D call uncertain. V lost 5 bases and J lost 1, with 12 bases in between. There are 14 residues in the CDR3. Germline CDR1 is KGHSH and CDR2 is LQKENI. Here the CDR3 DNA reads TGTGCCAGCTCATCTCGTCAAGATTCCTACGAGCAGTACTTC. Translation gives CASSSRQDSYEQYF.

The chain combines TRBV4-1 with TRBJ2-7; D gene ambiguous. The V gene lost 1 base and the J gene lost 3 bases, with 10 bases spanning the gap. From germline, CDR1 is MGHRA and CDR2 YSYEKL. This CDR3 contains 14 residues. The chain's CDR3 is CASSQVYGYYEQYF. CDR3 coding DNA: TGCGCCAGCAGCCAAGTTTACGGGTACTACGAGCAGTACTTC.

This chain uses TRBV6-5 with TRBJ1-5; the match to TRBD1 covers 7 bases. The CDR3 totals 14 residues. CDR1 is MNHEY, CDR2 SVGAGI, per germline. V was pared by 6 bases and J by 4 bases, with 6 bases of the junction left unmatched. CDR3 sequence (DNA): TGTGCCAGCAGCCCGTTCAGGGGGAATCAGCCCCAGCATTTT. It encodes CASSPFRGNQPQHF.

CDR3 amino acids: CSGGQGAAPYGYTF. The CDR3 bases are TGCAGCGGGGGACAGGGGGCGGCCCCTTATGGCTACACCTTC. V is TRBV29-1 and J is TRBJ1-2, with TRBD1 matching 12 bases. Germline V gene sequence: CDR1 SQVTM, CDR2 ANQGSEA. The CDR3 is 14 amino acids. V lost 7 bases, J lost 5 bases, and 8 bases stayed unmatched. Complete variable domain (other parts from reference TRBV29-1 and TRBJ1-2): SAVISQKPSRDICQRGTSLTIQCQVDSQVTMMFWYRQQPGQSLTLIATANQGSEATYESGFVIDKFPISRPNLTFSTLTVSNMSPEDSSIYLCSGGQGAAPYGYTFGSGTRLTVV.

The J gene is TRBJ2-2, the V gene TRBV4-1; maybe TRBD2 (7 bases). V gave up 1 base and J gave up 0 bases, with 15 bases separating them. From germline, CDR1 is MGHRA and CDR2 YSYEKL. The CDR3 spans 18 residues. The CDR3 DNA is TGCGCCAGCAGCCAAGGACAGGTTGGACTAGCGAACACCGGGGAGCTGTTTTTT. Protein sequence: CASSQGQVGLANTGELFF.

This clone was counted only a few times. The rearrangement joins TRBV19 to TRBJ2-2, with 7 bases fitting TRBD2. CDR1 LNHDA and CDR2 SQIVND come from the germline V gene (reference sequence). The J segment lost 5 bases and the V segment lost 2 bases, leaving 5 bases of the junction unmatched. The CDR3 is 15 amino acids. The CDR3 reads CASSISGVVTGELFF. As DNA, the CDR3 is TGTGCCAGTAGTATAAGCGGGGTGGTAACCGGGGAGCTGTTTTTT.

Only one count was recorded for this clone. The gene calls are TRBV29-1 and TRBJ2-7; 12 bases fit TRBD2. Germline assignment: CDR1 SQVTM and CDR2 ANQGSEA. The CDR3 covers 12 residues. Germline trimming cut 6 bases from V and 4 bases from J; bases unmatched to any gene: 1. In DNA, the CDR3 is TGCAGCGTCCTAGCGGGGGGGTACGAGCAGTACTTC. This gives the protein CSVLAGGYEQYF.

The chain carries TRBV14 and TRBJ1-4; no definite D call. There are 14 residues in the CDR3. Between the trimmed V and J ends, which lost 3 bases and 7 bases, there was a span of 12 bases. The germline V gene has CDR1 SGHDN and CDR2 FVKESK. The CDR3 nucleotides read TGTGCCAGCAGCCATCAGGCCCGTGGTGAAAAACTGTTTTTT. Translation: CASSHQARGEKLFF.

V and J are TRBV28 and TRBJ2-7; D possibly matches TRBD1 or TRBD2 (5 bases each). This CDR3 has 16 residues. Between the trimmed V and J ends, which lost 2 bases and 11 bases, there was a span of 25 bases. Germline CDR1 MDHEN, CDR2 SYDVKM. This CDR3 reads CASSLGSIDGLRGEYF. CDR3 nucleotides: TGTGCCAGCAGTTTAGGTAGTATAGATGGGCTACGAGGGGAGTACTTC.

This clone turned up a few times. The chain carries TRBV5-5 and TRBJ2-2; 9 positions agree with TRBD2. This CDR3 region has 17 residues. Looked up from germline, CDR1 is SGHKS and CDR2 is YYEKEE (reference sequence). V lost 4 bases to trimming and J lost 3 bases; unmatched junction nucleotides: 10. The CDR3 protein is CASSATRLAEYTGELFF. DNA of the CDR3: TGTGCCAGCAGCGCCACCCGACTAGCGGAGTACACCGGGGAGCTGTTTTTT.

This rearrangement joins TRBV11-2 to TRBJ2-1; no clear D gene. Trimming took 4 bases from V and 7 from J, leaving 2 bases between them. Per germline, CDR1 SGHAT and CDR2 FQNNGV. The CDR3 sequence is 10 residues long. The CDR3 protein is CASSSNEQFF. CDR3 nucleotides: TGTGCCAGCAGCTCTAATGAGCAGTTCTTC.